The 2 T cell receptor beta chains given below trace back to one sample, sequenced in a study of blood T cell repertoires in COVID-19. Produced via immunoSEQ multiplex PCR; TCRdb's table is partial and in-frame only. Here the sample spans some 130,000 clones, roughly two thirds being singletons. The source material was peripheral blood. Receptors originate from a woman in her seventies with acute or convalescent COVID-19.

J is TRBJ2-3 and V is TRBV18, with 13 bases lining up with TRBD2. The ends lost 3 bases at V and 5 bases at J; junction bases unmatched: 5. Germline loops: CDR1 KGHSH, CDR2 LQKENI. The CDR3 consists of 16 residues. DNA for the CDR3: TGTGCCAGCTCACCCGGACTAGCGGGAGCCCAAGATACGCAGTATTTT. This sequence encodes CASSPGLAGAQDTQYF.

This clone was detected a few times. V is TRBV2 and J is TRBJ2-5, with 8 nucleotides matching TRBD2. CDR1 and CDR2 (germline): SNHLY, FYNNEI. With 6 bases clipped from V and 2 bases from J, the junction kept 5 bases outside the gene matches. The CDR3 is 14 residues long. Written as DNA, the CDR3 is TGTGCCAGCAGGGCGGGGGGTGGTCAAGAGACCCAGTACTTC. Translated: CASRAGGGQETQYF.